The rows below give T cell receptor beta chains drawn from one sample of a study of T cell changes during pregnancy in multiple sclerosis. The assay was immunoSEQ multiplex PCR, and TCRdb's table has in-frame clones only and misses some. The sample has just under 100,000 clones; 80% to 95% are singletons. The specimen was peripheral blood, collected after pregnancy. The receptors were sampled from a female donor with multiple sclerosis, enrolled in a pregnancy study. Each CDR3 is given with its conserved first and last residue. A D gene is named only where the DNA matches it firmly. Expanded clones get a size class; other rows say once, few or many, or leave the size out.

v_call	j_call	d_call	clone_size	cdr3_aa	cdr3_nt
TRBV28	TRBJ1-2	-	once	CASSPGQTIGYGYTF	TGTGCCAGCAGTCCAGGACAGACCATTGGCTATGGCTACACCTTC
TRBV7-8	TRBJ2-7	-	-	CASSPPPVGGTYEQYF	TGTGCCAGCAGCCCGCCCCCCGTCGGGGGTACCTACGAGCAGTACTTC
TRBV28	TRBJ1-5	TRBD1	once	CASRLILRGPQPQHF	TGTGCCAGCAGACTGATTTTGAGGGGGCCTCAGCCCCAGCATTTT
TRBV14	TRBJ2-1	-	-	CASSQFGDSYNEQFF	TGTGCCAGCAGCCAATTTGGAGATTCCTACAATGAGCAGTTCTTC
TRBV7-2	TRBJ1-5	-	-	CASSFWGGRVQPQHF	TGTGCCAGCAGCTTTTGGGGGGGTAGGGTTCAGCCCCAGCATTTT
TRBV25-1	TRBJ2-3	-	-	CASSGDNTDMQYF	TGTGCCAGCAGTGGAGATAACACAGATATGCAGTATTTT
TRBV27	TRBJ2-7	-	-	CASRPDRTYEQYF	TGTGCCAGCCGCCCGGACAGAACCTACGAGCAGTACTTC
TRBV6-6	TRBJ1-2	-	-	CASRRGGQEYGYTF	TGTGCCAGCAGACGGGGTGGGCAGGAGTATGGCTACACCTTC
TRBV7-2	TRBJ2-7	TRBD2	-	CASSSRTSGSYEQYF	TGTGCCAGCAGCTCCCGGACTAGCGGGAGTTACGAGCAGTACTTC
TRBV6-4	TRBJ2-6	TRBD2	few	CASSATSEGANVLTF	TGTGCCAGCAGTGCAACTAGCGAAGGGGCCAACGTCCTGACTTTC
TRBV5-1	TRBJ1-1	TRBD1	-	CASSLGRGYDEAFF	TGCGCCAGCAGCTTGGGCAGGGGGTACGATGAAGCTTTCTTT
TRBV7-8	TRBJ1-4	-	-	CASSFLRVGAGEEKLFF	TGTGCCAGCAGCTTTTTAAGAGTGGGGGCCGGTGAAGAAAAACTGTTTTTT
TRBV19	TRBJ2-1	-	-	CASSIRRSGEQFF	TGTGCCAGTAGTATACGTCGGAGCGGAGAGCAGTTCTTC
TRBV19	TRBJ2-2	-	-	CASSIAQGNTGELFF	TGTGCCAGTAGTATTGCACAGGGGAACACCGGGGAGCTGTTTTTT
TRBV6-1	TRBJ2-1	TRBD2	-	CASSGGLSLAGAYNEQFF	TGTGCCAGCAGTGGGGGGTTGTCGTTAGCGGGAGCCTACAATGAGCAGTTCTTC
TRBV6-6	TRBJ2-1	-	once	CGTEATEGEQFF	TGCGGCACAGAGGCGACAGAAGGTGAGCAGTTCTTC
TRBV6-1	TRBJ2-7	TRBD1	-	CASSLTGTDSYEQYF	TGTGCCAGCAGTCTCACCGGGACAGACTCCTACGAGCAGTACTTC
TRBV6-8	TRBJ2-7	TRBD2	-	CASRRTSGHIITYEQYF	TGTGCCAGCAGGAGGACTAGCGGGCATATAATCACCTACGAGCAGTACTTC
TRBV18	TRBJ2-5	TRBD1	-	CASSPDRGVSETQYF	TGTGCCAGCTCACCCGACAGGGGTGTTTCTGAGACCCAGTACTTC
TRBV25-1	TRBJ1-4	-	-	CASRRGEKLFF	TGTGCCAGCAGAAGGGGTGAAAAACTGTTTTTT
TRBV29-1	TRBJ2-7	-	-	CSVEDPEAGAPYEQYF	TGCAGCGTTGAAGATCCGGAGGCAGGCGCCCCCTACGAGCAGTACTTC
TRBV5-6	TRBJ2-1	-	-	CASSRTPWTDEQFF	TGTGCCAGCAGCCGGACACCCTGGACCGATGAGCAGTTCTTC
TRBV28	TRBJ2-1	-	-	CASKGRSSYNEQFF	TGTGCCAGCAAGGGGCGCTCAAGCTACAATGAGCAGTTCTTC
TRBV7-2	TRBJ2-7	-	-	CASSSTLYEQYF	TGTGCCAGCAGCTCGACACTGTACGAGCAGTACTTC
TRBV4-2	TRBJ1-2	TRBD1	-	CASSQTGQENYGYTF	TGTGCCAGCAGCCAAACGGGACAGGAGAACTATGGCTACACCTTC
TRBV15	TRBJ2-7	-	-	CATSRPLESEQYF	TGTGCCACCAGCAGGCCCTTGGAGTCCGAGCAGTACTTC
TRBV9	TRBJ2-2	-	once	CASSAHTGRGELFF	TGTGCCAGCAGCGCCCATACAGGACGCGGGGAGCTGTTTTTT
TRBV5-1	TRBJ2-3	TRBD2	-	CASSFTSGASTDTQYF	TGCGCCAGCAGCTTCACTAGCGGGGCTAGCACAGATACGCAGTATTTT
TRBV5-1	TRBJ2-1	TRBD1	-	CASSTPGGDEQFF	TGCGCCAGCAGTACCCCAGGGGGCGATGAGCAGTTCTTC
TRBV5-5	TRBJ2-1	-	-	CASSLAGQYQQFF	TGTGCCAGCAGCTTGGCTGGACAGTATCAGCAGTTCTTC
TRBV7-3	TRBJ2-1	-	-	CASSFTRDLLNEQFF	TGTGCCAGCAGTTTTACCCGGGATCTTTTAAATGAGCAGTTCTTC
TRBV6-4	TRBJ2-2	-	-	CASSRENTGELFF	TGTGCCAGCAGTCGAGAAAACACCGGGGAGCTGTTTTTT
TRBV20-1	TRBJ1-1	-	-	CSAVQNTEAFF	TGCAGTGCTGTACAGAACACTGAAGCTTTCTTT
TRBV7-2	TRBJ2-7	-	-	CASSLAGRSHEQYF	TGTGCCAGCAGCTTAGCCGGCAGGTCGCACGAGCAGTACTTC
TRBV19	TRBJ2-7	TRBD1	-	CASSDRGHYEQYF	TGTGCCAGTTCGGACAGGGGGCACTACGAGCAGTACTTC
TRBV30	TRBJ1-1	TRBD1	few	CAWRQGMITEAFF	TGTGCCTGGCGACAGGGGATGATCACTGAAGCTTTCTTT
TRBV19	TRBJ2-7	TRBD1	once	CASSIPTGNSYEQYF	TGTGCCAGTAGTATCCCGACAGGGAACTCCTACGAGCAGTACTTC
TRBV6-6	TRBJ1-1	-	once	CASSYSAGGGNTEAFF	TGTGCCAGCAGTTACAGTGCCGGGGGGGGGAACACTGAAGCTTTCTTT
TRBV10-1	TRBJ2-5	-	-	CASSDEAAGDRETQYF	TGCGCCAGCAGTGATGAAGCGGCAGGGGATAGAGAGACCCAGTACTTC
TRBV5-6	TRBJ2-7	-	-	CASSADTYEQYF	TGTGCCAGCAGCGCCGACACCTACGAGCAGTACTTC
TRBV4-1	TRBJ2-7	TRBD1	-	CASSPSGTGGYEQYF	TGCGCCAGCAGTCCCTCCGGGACAGGGGGCTACGAGCAGTACTTC
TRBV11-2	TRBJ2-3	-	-	CASSSTTSTDTQYF	TGTGCCAGCAGCTCGACTACTAGCACAGATACGCAGTATTTT
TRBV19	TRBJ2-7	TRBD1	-	CASSSKGQGPYEQYF	TGTGCCAGTAGTAGTAAGGGACAGGGTCCGTACGAGCAGTACTTC
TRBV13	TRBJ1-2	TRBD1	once	CASSFHPGQGVYGYTF	TGTGCCAGCAGCTTTCATCCGGGACAGGGTGTCTATGGCTACACCTTC
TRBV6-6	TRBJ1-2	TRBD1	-	CASTPTGDYGYTF	TGTGCCAGCACCCCGACAGGGGACTATGGCTACACCTTC
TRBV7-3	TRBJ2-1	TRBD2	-	CASSLIGGRKDNEQFF	TGTGCCAGCAGCTTAATTGGCGGGAGGAAGGACAATGAGCAGTTCTTC
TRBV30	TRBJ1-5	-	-	CAWSVPTGYGPQHF	TGTGCCTGGAGTGTACCCACAGGCTATGGGCCCCAGCATTTT
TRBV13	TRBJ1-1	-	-	CASSLAVGVGNTEAFF	TGTGCCAGCAGCTTAGCTGTGGGAGTGGGGAACACTGAAGCTTTCTTT
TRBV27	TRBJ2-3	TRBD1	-	CASSLIAGTVHSSTDTQYF	TGTGCCAGCAGTTTAATTGCCGGGACAGTTCATTCTAGCACAGATACGCAGTATTTT
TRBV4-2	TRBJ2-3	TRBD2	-	CASSQGTSGDTQYF	TGTGCCAGCAGCCAGGGGACTAGCGGGGATACGCAGTATTTT
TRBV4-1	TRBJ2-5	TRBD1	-	CASSQLQGAKTQYF	TGCGCCAGCAGCCAACTTCAGGGGGCGAAGACCCAGTACTTC